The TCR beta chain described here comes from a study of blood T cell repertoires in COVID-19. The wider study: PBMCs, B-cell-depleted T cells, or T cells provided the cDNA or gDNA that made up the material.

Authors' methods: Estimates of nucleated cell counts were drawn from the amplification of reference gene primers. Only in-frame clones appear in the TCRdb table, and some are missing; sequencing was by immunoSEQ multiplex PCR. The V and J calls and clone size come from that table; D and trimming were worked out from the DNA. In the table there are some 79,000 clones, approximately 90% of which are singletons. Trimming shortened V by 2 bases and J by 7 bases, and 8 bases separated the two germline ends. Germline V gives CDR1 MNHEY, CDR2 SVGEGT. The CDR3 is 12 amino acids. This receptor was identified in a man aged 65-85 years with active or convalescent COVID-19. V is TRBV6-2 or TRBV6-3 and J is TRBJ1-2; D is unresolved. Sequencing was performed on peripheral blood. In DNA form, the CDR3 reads TGTGCCAGCAGTTACGATTCAGGTGGCTACACCTTC. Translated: CASSYDSGGYTF.